Given below is one TCR beta chain in context. Antigen unknown. Sequencing was performed with immunoSEQ multiplex PCR; in TCRdb, only in-frame clones are kept and a portion is missing. The table records more than 2 million clones, roughly 94% of them present only once. This entry comes from a study of shared clonotypes between healthy human individuals. Overall study results and limits: The donor pool, a small one, limited the genetic and exposure-history diversity represented.

V lost 5 bases, J lost 1 base, and 11 bases lay in between. Germline V gene lookup returns CDR1 MNHEY and CDR2 SVGAGI. The CDR3 length is 14 residues. Specimen: naive CD4+ T cells sorted from blood. Indicated subset: CD45RA+ positively selected. The rearrangement links TRBV6-5 to TRBJ1-1; tentative D call: TRBD1 (5 bases). This TCR derives from a young man in good health. CDR3 region: CASSRGRENTEAFF. The DNA for the CDR3 is TGTGCCAGCAGTCGGGGCAGGGAGAACACTGAAGCTTTCTTT.